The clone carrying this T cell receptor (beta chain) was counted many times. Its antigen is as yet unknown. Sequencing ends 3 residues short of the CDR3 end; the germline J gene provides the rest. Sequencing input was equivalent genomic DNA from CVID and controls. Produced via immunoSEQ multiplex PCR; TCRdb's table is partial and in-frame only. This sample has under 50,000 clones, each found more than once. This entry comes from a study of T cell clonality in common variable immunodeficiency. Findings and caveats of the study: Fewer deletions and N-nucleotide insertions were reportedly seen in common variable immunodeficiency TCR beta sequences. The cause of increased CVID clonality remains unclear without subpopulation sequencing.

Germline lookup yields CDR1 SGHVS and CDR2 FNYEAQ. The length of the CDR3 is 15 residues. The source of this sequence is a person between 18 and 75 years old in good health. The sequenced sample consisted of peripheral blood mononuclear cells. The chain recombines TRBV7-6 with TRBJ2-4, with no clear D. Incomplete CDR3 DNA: TGTGCCAGCAACTACTTATCCCTCGTTAGCAATCCT. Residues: CASNYLSLVSNP. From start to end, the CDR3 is CASNYLSLVSNPQYF.